The 2 T cell receptor beta chains listed next were all sequenced from one sample in a study of T cell responses to AZD1222 COVID-19 vaccine. Profiled with immunoSEQ multiplex PCR; TCRdb holds only in-frame clones, not every one. The sample carries about 94,000 clones, roughly 85% recorded once. Sequences were derived from peripheral blood, sampled 28 days after the second AZD1222 dose. The receptors were sampled from an adult who received the AZD1222 COVID-19 vaccine.

The chain recombines TRBV6-4 with TRBJ1-1; D uncertain. V dropped 2 bases and J dropped 1 base, with 5 bases sitting between them. The CDR3 has 13 amino acids. Looked up from germline, CDR1 is MRHNA and CDR2 is SNTAGT. CDR3 sequence reads: CASSDGENTEAFF. In nucleotides, the CDR3 is TGTGCCAGCAGTGACGGGGAGAACACTGAAGCTTTCTTT.

The J gene is TRBJ1-5, the V gene TRBV7-3; D ambiguous. This CDR3 is 14 amino acids long. With 5 bases removed from V and 5 bases from J, the gap between germline ends came to 13 bases. Germline V gives CDR1 SGHTA, CDR2 FQGTGA. The CDR3 sequence is CASSPIVPDQPQHF. DNA of the CDR3: TGTGCCAGCAGCCCGATCGTTCCCGATCAGCCCCAGCATTTT.